One T cell receptor beta chain is described in this entry. The data are from a study of a mutant IDH1 vaccine in newly diagnosed glioma. Profiling relied on immunoSEQ multiplex PCR, and the TCRdb table lists in-frame clones only, not all of them. The sample holds approximately 100,000 clones; around 90% are singletons and the top ten take roughly 0.61%. There are 12 residues in the CDR3. Germline-derived CDR1 and CDR2 are SGHNT and YYREEE (reference sequence). V shed 4 bases and J 14 bases; nucleotides not matched to a gene: 8. Stated time point: baseline, week 1 (first vaccination visit). The treatment: pre-vaccination baseline after standard-of-care therapy. Newly diagnosed WHO grade 3 or 4 IDH1-mutant, ATRX-lost astrocytomas were identified in the donors.

Sequenced here: PBMCs, sampled from a glioma patient treated with radiotherapy, temozolomide or both. J is TRBJ2-1 and V is TRBV5-4; 8 bases fit TRBD2. The TCR was taken from a woman aged 50 to 60 with glioma. CDR3 protein: CASSQVGSGEFF. The CDR3 coding sequence is TGTGCCAGCAGCCAGGTCGGTAGCGGGGAGTTCTTC. Using reference TRBV5-4 and TRBJ2-1 for the parts outside the CDR3, the full variable domain is ETGVTQSPTHLIKTRGQQVTLRCSSQSGHNTVSWYQQALGQGPQFIFQYYREEENGRGNFPPRFSGLQFPNYSSELNVNALELDDSALYLCASSQVGSGEFFGPGTRLTVL.